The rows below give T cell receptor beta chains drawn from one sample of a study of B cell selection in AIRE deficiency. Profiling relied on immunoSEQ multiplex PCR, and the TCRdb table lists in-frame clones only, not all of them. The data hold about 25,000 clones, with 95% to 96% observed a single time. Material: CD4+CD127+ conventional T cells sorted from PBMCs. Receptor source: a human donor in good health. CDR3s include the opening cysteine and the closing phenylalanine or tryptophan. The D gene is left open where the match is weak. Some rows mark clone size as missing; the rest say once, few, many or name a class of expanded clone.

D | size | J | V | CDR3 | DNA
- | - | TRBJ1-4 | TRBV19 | CASNPSLGGNEKLFF | TGTGCCAGTAACCCCTCCCTGGGAGGTAATGAAAAACTGTTTTTT
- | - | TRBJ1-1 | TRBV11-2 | CASSLYTSLEAFF | TGTGCCAGCAGCTTATATACCAGTTTGGAAGCTTTCTTT
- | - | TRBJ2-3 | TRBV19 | CASSINQRRTDTQYF | TGTGCCAGTAGTATTAATCAGCGCCGCACAGATACGCAGTATTTT
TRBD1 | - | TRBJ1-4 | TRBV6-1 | CASRDRAVEKLFF | TGTGCCAGCAGGGACAGGGCCGTTGAAAAACTGTTTTTT
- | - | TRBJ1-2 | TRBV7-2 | CASIMTVLNYGYTF | TGTGCCAGCATCATGACAGTCCTCAACTATGGCTACACCTTC
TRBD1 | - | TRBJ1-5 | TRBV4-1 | CASSQVQGRWDQPQHF | TGCGCCAGCAGCCAAGTACAGGGGCGATGGGATCAGCCCCAGCATTTT
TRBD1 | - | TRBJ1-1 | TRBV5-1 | CASSLSGGRGTEAFF | TGCGCCAGCAGCTTATCAGGGGGTCGGGGCACTGAAGCTTTCTTT
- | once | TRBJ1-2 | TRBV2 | CASSERIREDYGYTF | TGTGCCAGCAGTGAACGTATCAGGGAGGACTATGGCTACACCTTC
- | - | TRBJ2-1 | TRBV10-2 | CASSPKTRLHRNEQFF | TGCGCCAGCAGCCCAAAAACTAGACTACATAGGAATGAGCAGTTCTTC
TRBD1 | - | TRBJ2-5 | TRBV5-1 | CASSLGTGGLEETQYF | TGCGCCAGCAGCTTGGGGACAGGGGGCTTAGAAGAGACCCAGTACTTC
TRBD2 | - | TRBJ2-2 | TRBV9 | CASSVRAGGANTGELFF | TGTGCCAGCAGCGTTAGAGCGGGAGGGGCGAACACCGGGGAGCTGTTTTTT
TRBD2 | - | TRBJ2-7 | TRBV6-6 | CASSPTSGRLEQYF | TGTGCCAGCAGTCCGACTAGCGGGAGGCTCGAGCAGTACTTC
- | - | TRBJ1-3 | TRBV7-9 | CASSLSGNTIYF | TGTGCCAGCAGCTTAAGTGGAAACACCATATATTTT
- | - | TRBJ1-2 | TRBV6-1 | CASRSNYGYTF | TGTGCCAGCAGATCTAACTATGGCTACACCTTC
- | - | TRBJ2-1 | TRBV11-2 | CASSWSRLAEQFF | TGTGCCAGCAGCTGGTCGAGGCTAGCGGAGCAGTTCTTC
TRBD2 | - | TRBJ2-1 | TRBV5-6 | CASSLMERGALNEQFF | TGTGCCAGCAGCTTGATGGAGCGGGGGGCTTTAAATGAGCAGTTCTTC
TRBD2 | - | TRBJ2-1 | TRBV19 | CASSTIAGGFSYNEQFF | TGTGCCAGTAGTACAATAGCGGGGGGATTCTCCTACAATGAGCAGTTCTTC
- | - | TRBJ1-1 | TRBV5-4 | CASSVDRMNTEAFF | TGTGCCAGCAGTGTGGACAGAATGAACACTGAAGCTTTCTTT
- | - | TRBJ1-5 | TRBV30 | CAWSVGYNQPQHF | TGTGCCTGGAGTGTAGGGTACAATCAGCCCCAGCATTTT
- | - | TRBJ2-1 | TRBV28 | CASSLWAGPYNEQFF | TGTGCCAGCAGTTTATGGGCGGGCCCCTACAATGAGCAGTTCTTC
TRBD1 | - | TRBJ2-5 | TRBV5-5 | CASSLDRGRQETQYF | TGTGCCAGCAGCTTGGACAGGGGGCGACAAGAGACCCAGTACTTC
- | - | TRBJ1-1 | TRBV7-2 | CASSLEVYGQNTEAFF | TGTGCCAGCAGCTTAGAGGTATACGGCCAGAACACTGAAGCTTTCTTT
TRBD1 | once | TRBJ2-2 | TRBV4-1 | CASSQESRGRTGELFF | TGCGCCAGCAGCCAAGAGAGCAGGGGGCGCACCGGGGAGCTGTTTTTT
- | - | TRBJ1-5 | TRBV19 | CASRAIRGGNQPQHF | TGTGCCAGTAGGGCGATTCGAGGGGGGAATCAGCCCCAGCATTTT
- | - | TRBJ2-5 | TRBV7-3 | CASSFLPQETQYF | TGTGCCAGCAGCTTTCTTCCACAAGAGACCCAGTACTTC
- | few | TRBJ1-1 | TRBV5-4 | CASSIQGMNTEAFF | TGTGCCAGCAGTATTCAGGGGATGAACACTGAAGCTTTCTTT
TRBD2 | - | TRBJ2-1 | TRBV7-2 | CASSLDSGGASYNEQFF | TGTGCCAGCAGCTTGGACAGCGGGGGGGCATCATACAATGAGCAGTTCTTC
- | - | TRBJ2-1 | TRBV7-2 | CASSPWTTNEQFF | TGTGCCAGCAGCCCATGGACTACTAATGAGCAGTTCTTC
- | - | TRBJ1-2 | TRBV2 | CASSEIANYGYTF | TGTGCCAGCAGTGAAATAGCTAACTATGGCTACACCTTC
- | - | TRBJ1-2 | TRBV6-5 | CASRSRTGGYTF | TGTGCCAGCAGGTCTAGGACCGGCGGCTACACCTTC
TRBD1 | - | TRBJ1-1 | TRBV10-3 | CAISEFAGGTEAFF | TGTGCCATCAGTGAGTTTGCAGGGGGAACTGAAGCTTTCTTT
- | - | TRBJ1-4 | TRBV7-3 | CASSLYPPGVTNEKLFF | TGTGCCAGCAGCTTATACCCCCCTGGGGTAACTAATGAAAAACTGTTTTTT
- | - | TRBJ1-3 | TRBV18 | CASSPGAGNTIYF | TGTGCCAGCTCACCAGGCGCTGGAAACACCATATATTTT
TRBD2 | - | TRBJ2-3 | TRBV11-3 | CASSSHSGPSTDTQYF | TGTGCCAGCAGTTCGCATAGCGGGCCTAGCACAGATACGCAGTATTTT
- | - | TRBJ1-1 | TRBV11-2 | CASSLVGHTEAFF | TGTGCCAGCAGCTTAGTAGGGCACACTGAAGCTTTCTTT
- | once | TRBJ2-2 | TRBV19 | CASSIALALPGELFF | TGTGCCAGTAGTATAGCTTTAGCACTTCCCGGGGAGCTGTTTTTT
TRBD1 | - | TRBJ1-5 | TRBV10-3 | CAIAPGQGVNQPQHF | TGTGCCATCGCGCCGGGACAGGGGGTGAATCAGCCCCAGCATTTT
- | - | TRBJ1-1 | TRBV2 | CASSEALQRTEAFF | TGTGCCAGCAGTGAAGCGCTTCAGAGAACTGAAGCTTTCTTT
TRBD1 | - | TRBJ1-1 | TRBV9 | CASSATTGGTEAFF | TGTGCCAGCAGCGCCACGACAGGGGGCACTGAAGCTTTCTTT
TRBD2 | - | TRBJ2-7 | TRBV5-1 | CASSLDGTSGTQQYF | TGCGCCAGCAGCTTGGACGGGACTAGCGGGACTCAGCAGTACTTC
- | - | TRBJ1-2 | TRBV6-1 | CASKVFSMRAGTF | TGTGCCAGCAAGGTATTCTCTATGAGGGCGGGAACCTTC
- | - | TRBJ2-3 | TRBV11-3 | CASSSRVGRGTDTQYF | TGTGCCAGCAGCTCCCGAGTGGGGCGTGGCACAGATACGCAGTATTTT
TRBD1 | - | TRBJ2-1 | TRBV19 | CASSPIDRDYNEQFF | TGTGCCAGTAGTCCTATCGACAGGGACTACAATGAGCAGTTCTTC
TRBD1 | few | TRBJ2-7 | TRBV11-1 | CASSPTGTVSYEQYF | TGTGCCAGCAGCCCCACCGGGACAGTTTCCTACGAGCAGTACTTC